The rows below give T cell receptor beta chains drawn from one sample of a study of CD8+CD57+ T cells in acquired aplastic anemia. Each CDR3 protein gets one entry after TCRdb re-called the reads with MiXCR. Of 150,000 to 200,000 distinct CDR3 sequences detected, about 48% appear once; the ten largest clones hold around a third. Sequenced sample: sorted CD4+, CD8+, or CD8+CD57+ T cells (not recorded which) from PBMCs. Receptors were obtained from a human donor with aplastic anemia. Both conserved end residues are part of each CDR3. D genes are given only for firm matches. Rows may omit the clone size; those that give it use once, few, many or a size class.

CDR3nt: TGTGCCACCAGTGAGGGGCCTAACTATGGCTACACCTTC
CDR3aa: CATSEGPNYGYTF
len: 13
v_gene: TRBV24-1
abundance: many
d_gene: NA
j_gene: TRBJ1-2

CDR3nt: TGTGCCAGCAGCTTCGGGGGGACCAATCAGCCCCAGCATTTT
CDR3aa: CASSFGGTNQPQHF
len: 14
v_gene: TRBV7-6
abundance: many
d_gene: NA
j_gene: TRBJ1-5

CDR3nt: TGTGCCAGTGTTGGACAGGGTTATGGCTACACCTTC
CDR3aa: CASVGQGYGYTF
len: 12
v_gene: TRBV19
abundance: NA
d_gene: TRBD1
j_gene: TRBJ1-2

CDR3nt: TGTGCCAGCAGCGCCGGGGGGCAGGGGAACACTGAAGCTTTCTTT
CDR3aa: CASSAGGQGNTEAFF
len: 15
v_gene: TRBV5-6
abundance: many
d_gene: NA
j_gene: TRBJ1-1

CDR3nt: TGCGCCAGCAGCTCCATGGACGAGCAGTTCTTC
CDR3aa: CASSSMDEQFF
len: 11
v_gene: TRBV7-9
abundance: NA
d_gene: NA
j_gene: TRBJ2-1

CDR3nt: TGTGCCAGCAGTCAAGAGGGACTACGCCAAGAGACCCAGTACTTC
CDR3aa: CASSQEGLRQETQYF
len: 15
v_gene: TRBV2
abundance: NA
d_gene: TRBD2
j_gene: TRBJ2-5

CDR3nt: TGCGCCAGCAACGTAGGAACAGACAATCAAGAGACCCAGTACTTC
CDR3aa: CASNVGTDNQETQYF
len: 15
v_gene: TRBV5-1
abundance: NA
d_gene: NA
j_gene: TRBJ2-5

CDR3nt: TGCGCCAGCAGCCAAGATCAGAGGACAGGGATCACCGGGGAGCTGCTTTTT
CDR3aa: CASSQDQRTGITGELLF
len: 17
v_gene: TRBV4-3
abundance: NA
d_gene: TRBD1
j_gene: TRBJ2-2

CDR3nt: TGTGCCAGCAGCCCCGGACGGCCCGTTTTCGCCGAGCAGTACTTC
CDR3aa: CASSPGRPVFAEQYF
len: 15
v_gene: TRBV5-6
abundance: many
d_gene: NA
j_gene: TRBJ2-7

CDR3nt: TGTGCCAGCAGTGAAAGGGAAATAGATGAAAAACTGTTTTTT
CDR3aa: CASSEREIDEKLFF
len: 14
v_gene: TRBV2
abundance: NA
d_gene: NA
j_gene: TRBJ1-4

CDR3nt: TGCGCCAGCAGCCAAGGAGGGGGGAGGGTGTCCCAAGAGACCCAGTACTTC
CDR3aa: CASSQGGGRVSQETQYF
len: 17
v_gene: TRBV4-1
abundance: many
d_gene: NA
j_gene: TRBJ2-5

CDR3nt: TGCAGTGCTATGGGAGGGACAGGAATGAACGAGCAGTACTTC
CDR3aa: CSAMGGTGMNEQYF
len: 14
v_gene: TRBV20-1
abundance: many
d_gene: NA
j_gene: TRBJ2-7

CDR3nt: TGTGCCAGCAGCGTAGCGGCTGTTAATGAGCAGTTCTTC
CDR3aa: CASSVAAVNEQFF
len: 13
v_gene: TRBV9
abundance: NA
d_gene: NA
j_gene: TRBJ2-1

CDR3nt: TGCAGTGCTATGATATTAGGTCAAATGAATTCACCCCTCCACTTT
CDR3aa: CSAMILGQMNSPLHF
len: 15
v_gene: TRBV20-1
abundance: many
d_gene: NA
j_gene: TRBJ1-6

CDR3nt: TGTGCCATCAGTGAGTCTAAGGGAACGGGAGAGACCCAGTACTTC
CDR3aa: CAISESKGTGETQYF
len: 15
v_gene: TRBV10-3
abundance: NA
d_gene: NA
j_gene: TRBJ2-5

CDR3nt: TGCAGCTTGGAGGTGGGGGCGTACCAATACAATGAGCAGTTCTTC
CDR3aa: CSLEVGAYQYNEQFF
len: 15
v_gene: TRBV29-1
abundance: NA
d_gene: NA
j_gene: TRBJ2-1

CDR3nt: TGTGCCAGCACCCCACAGGATCCTACCTACAATGAGCAGTTCTTC
CDR3aa: CASTPQDPTYNEQFF
len: 15
v_gene: TRBV6-1
abundance: few
d_gene: NA
j_gene: TRBJ2-1

CDR3nt: TGTGCCAGCAGTACCGAGACAGTTTACGAGCAGTACTTC
CDR3aa: CASSTETVYEQYF
len: 13
v_gene: TRBV12-3/TRBV12-4
abundance: many
d_gene: NA
j_gene: TRBJ2-7

CDR3nt: TGCAGCGTTGCACAGGGGGTTCCCCCCACCTTC
CDR3aa: CSVAQGVPPTF
len: 11
v_gene: TRBV29-1
abundance: NA
d_gene: TRBD1
j_gene: TRBJ1-2

CDR3nt: TGCAGCGTTCTTGCAGGGGGGACTGAAGCTTTCTTT
CDR3aa: CSVLAGGTEAFF
len: 12
v_gene: TRBV29-1
abundance: many
d_gene: TRBD1
j_gene: TRBJ1-1

CDR3nt: TGTGCCAGTAGCCCGGGAACAGGGAGGAGAACTGAAGCTTTCTTT
CDR3aa: CASSPGTGRRTEAFF
len: 15
v_gene: TRBV19
abundance: many
d_gene: NA
j_gene: TRBJ1-1

CDR3nt: TGTGCCAGCAGCCTAGACCCTGGGACTAACTATGGCTACACCTTC
CDR3aa: CASSLDPGTNYGYTF
len: 15
v_gene: TRBV11-2
abundance: NA
d_gene: NA
j_gene: TRBJ1-2

CDR3nt: TGTGCCAGCAGTTACCTGGAAGTTAATGAAAAACTGTTTTTT
CDR3aa: CASSYLEVNEKLFF
len: 14
v_gene: TRBV6-5
abundance: many
d_gene: NA
j_gene: TRBJ1-4

CDR3nt: TGTGCCGGCAGCTTAGCCGGGACAGCCCTCGGCACAGATACGCAGTATTTT
CDR3aa: CAGSLAGTALGTDTQYF
len: 17
v_gene: TRBV7-2
abundance: NA
d_gene: TRBD1
j_gene: TRBJ2-3

CDR3nt: TGTGCCAGCAGCAACGCGCTAGCGGCCCAAGAGACCCAGTACTTC
CDR3aa: CASSNALAAQETQYF
len: 15
v_gene: TRBV7-9
abundance: NA
d_gene: TRBD2
j_gene: TRBJ2-5

CDR3nt: TGTGCCAGCAGCTTAATAGGGGCGGGTACGAACACTGAAGCTTTCTTT
CDR3aa: CASSLIGAGTNTEAFF
len: 16
v_gene: TRBV11-2
abundance: many
d_gene: NA
j_gene: TRBJ1-1

CDR3nt: TGTGCCTGGAGTGCGGGGACTACCTACGAGCAGTACTTC
CDR3aa: CAWSAGTTYEQYF
len: 13
v_gene: TRBV30
abundance: many
d_gene: TRBD2
j_gene: TRBJ2-7

CDR3nt: TGTGCCACCTCGATGACCGCCGGGGACACTGAAGCTTTCTTT
CDR3aa: CATSMTAGDTEAFF
len: 14
v_gene: TRBV19
abundance: NA
d_gene: NA
j_gene: TRBJ1-1

CDR3nt: TGTGCCACCAGTGACCCAACGACTAGTGCAAACAATGAGCAGCTCTTC
CDR3aa: CATSDPTTSANNEQLF
len: 16
v_gene: TRBV24-1
abundance: NA
d_gene: NA
j_gene: TRBJ2-1

CDR3nt: TGTGCCACCAGTGGACACTCCCTATCACCCCTCCACTTT
CDR3aa: CATSGHSLSPLHF
len: 13
v_gene: TRBV24-1
abundance: NA
d_gene: NA
j_gene: TRBJ1-6

CDR3nt: TGTGCCAGCACGGGCGGCGGCTCCTACAATGAGCAGTTCTTC
CDR3aa: CASTGGGSYNEQFF
len: 14
v_gene: TRBV9
abundance: many
d_gene: NA
j_gene: TRBJ2-1

CDR3nt: TGTGCCACCATGGAGGCTGGGACAGGGTTCCACGAGCAGTACTTC
CDR3aa: CATMEAGTGFHEQYF
len: 15
v_gene: TRBV5-6
abundance: many
d_gene: TRBD1
j_gene: TRBJ2-7

CDR3nt: TGTGCCAGCAGCGCGGGACTGAGCTATGGCTACACCTTC
CDR3aa: CASSAGLSYGYTF
len: 13
v_gene: TRBV10-3
abundance: once
d_gene: NA
j_gene: TRBJ1-2

CDR3nt: TGCAGTGCTCAAAAGGGAGGGGGACGTTTAGATACGCAGTATTTT
CDR3aa: CSAQKGGGRLDTQYF
len: 15
v_gene: TRBV20-1
abundance: NA
d_gene: NA
j_gene: TRBJ2-3

CDR3nt: TGTGCCAGTAGTAAGGTCCCAACAGATACGCAGTATTTT
CDR3aa: CASSKVPTDTQYF
len: 13
v_gene: TRBV19
abundance: many
d_gene: NA
j_gene: TRBJ2-3

CDR3nt: TGTGCCAGTAGTATACAGGGGGGGGACACCGGGGAGCTGTTTTTT
CDR3aa: CASSIQGGDTGELFF
len: 15
v_gene: TRBV19
abundance: many
d_gene: NA
j_gene: TRBJ2-2

CDR3nt: TGTGCCAGCATAGGACAGGGCGTACATACGCAGTATTTT
CDR3aa: CASIGQGVHTQYF
len: 13
v_gene: TRBV7-9
abundance: many
d_gene: TRBD1
j_gene: TRBJ2-3

CDR3nt: TGCAGTGCCGGCCTCTGGACAGGGTCCTACAATGAGCAGTTCTTC
CDR3aa: CSAGLWTGSYNEQFF
len: 15
v_gene: TRBV20-1
abundance: NA
d_gene: TRBD1
j_gene: TRBJ2-1